The clone carrying this TCR beta chain was recorded many times. Authors' processing steps: Amplification with reference gene primers provided the estimates of nucleated cell counts. Sequenced by immunoSEQ multiplex PCR; TCRdb stores in-frame clones only, minus some. The D gene and trimming were derived from the DNA, and the V and J assignments and clone size from that table. The sample has fewer than 45,000 clones; over 75% are singletons. The data were taken from a study of blood T cell repertoires in COVID-19. Study-wide background: The study drew acute and convalescent COVID-19 samples from the United States, Italy and Spain. PBMCs, B-cell-depleted T cells, or T cells provided the cDNA or gDNA that made up the material.

The CDR3 is made up of 15 amino acids. V dropped 5 bases and J dropped 7 bases, with 15 bases sitting between them. Germline V gene lookup returns CDR1 MDHEN and CDR2 SYDVKM. The sequence was collected from a human donor in a cohort sampled during active COVID-19. The rearrangement uses TRBV28 and TRBJ1-6; D not resolved. Sequenced material: peripheral blood. This CDR3 reads CASSASGAKNSPLHF. The CDR3 DNA is TGTGCCAGCAGTGCAAGTGGAGCTAAGAATTCACCCCTCCACTTT.